These 9 T cell receptor beta chains were sequenced from one sample in a study of blood T cell repertoires in COVID-19. Clones were sequenced by immunoSEQ multiplex PCR, and TCRdb holds only the in-frame ones, with some missing. The sample shows approximately 260,000 clones, about 80% of them seen only once. The sequencing sample was made of PBMCs or T cells enriched from blood (not recorded which). The receptors stem from a man aged 50 or older who had recovered from COVID-19.

This clone was picked up a small number of times. The V and J genes are TRBV3-1 (or the pseudogene TRBV3-2) and TRBJ1-1; TRBD1 matches at 11 bases. The V gene end was trimmed by 1 base and the J gene end by 6 bases; junction bases not matched to a gene: 10. The CDR3 loop spans 17 amino acids. The germline V gene has CDR1 LGHDT and CDR2 YNNKEL (reference sequence). CDR3 sequence: CASSQVPGQGGRAEAFF. The CDR3 DNA reads TGTGCCAGCAGCCAAGTCCCGGGACAGGGGGGGCGGGCTGAAGCTTTCTTT.

J is TRBJ1-2 and V is TRBV11-3; 7 bases agree with TRBD1. The CDR3 is made up of 16 amino acids. Germline assignment: CDR1 SGHNT and CDR2 YENEEA. V trimming: 4 bases; J trimming: 0 bases; junction bases outside the gene matches: 8. This CDR3 is CASSSSLDRANYGYTF. DNA for the CDR3: TGTGCCAGCAGCTCCAGCCTAGACAGGGCTAACTATGGCTACACCTTC.

The chain is built from TRBV6-2 or TRBV6-3 and TRBJ1-1; 9 nucleotides line up with TRBD1. The CDR3 extends over 18 amino acids. J lost 0 bases, V lost 2 bases, and 10 bases had no gene match. CDR1 and CDR2 from the germline V gene are MNHEY and SVGEGT. The CDR3 DNA sequence: TGTGCCAGCAGTTACCTATCCGGACAGGGGAGGGTGAACACTGAAGCTTTCTTT. As protein: CASSYLSGQGRVNTEAFF.

The gene calls are TRBV5-1 and TRBJ2-3; D is possibly TRBD1 (6 bases). V dropped 0 bases and J dropped 4 bases, with 12 bases sitting between them. The CDR3 extends over 15 amino acids. In germline, CDR1 is SGHRS, CDR2 YFSETQ. DNA for the CDR3: TGCGCCAGCAGCTTGGTAACAGGGAATTCAGATACGCAGTATTTT. Residues: CASSLVTGNSDTQYF.

This rearrangement joins TRBV5-4 to TRBJ2-1, with D possibly being TRBD2 (6 bases). CDR3 size: 15 residues. Germline-derived CDR1 and CDR2 are SGHNT and YYREEE (reference sequence). V was pared by 4 bases and J by 3 bases, with 14 bases between. CDR3 sequence: CASSTRSGSYNEQFF. The CDR3, as DNA: TGTGCCAGCAGCACCCGTTCCGGGAGCTACAATGAGCAGTTCTTC.

V and J are TRBV29-1 and TRBJ1-1; 7 bases are shared with TRBD1. CDR1 SQVTM and CDR2 ANQGSEA come from the germline V gene. This CDR3 region has 15 residues. Trimming cost V 6 bases and J 5 bases; bases outside gene matches: 15. This chain's CDR3 is CSVVRGQTLGTEAFF. The CDR3 DNA reads as TGCAGCGTGGTAAGGGGACAGACCCTAGGTACTGAAGCTTTCTTT.

The genes are TRBV6-4 and TRBJ2-2; TRBD2 aligns across 9 bases. Germline V gives CDR1 MRHNA, CDR2 SNTAGT. CDR3 length: 19 amino acids. V dropped 0 bases and J dropped 4; count of bases not matched to a gene: 12. CDR3 bases: TGTGCCAGCAGTGACTCGATCGACCGGATAGCGGGAGTCACCGGGGAGCTGTTTTTT. Translation gives CASSDSIDRIAGVTGELFF.

The chain uses TRBV30 and TRBJ2-6, with TRBD1 matching 9 bases. The V segment lost 5 bases and the J segment 3 bases; nucleotides outside the gene matches: 5. The CDR3 contains 15 residues. Germline CDR1 is GTSNPN and CDR2 is SVGIG (reference sequence). The CDR3 is CAWGTGSLGANVLTF. CDR3 nucleotide sequence: TGTGCCTGGGGGACAGGGTCACTTGGGGCCAACGTCCTGACTTTC. The whole variable domain, filled in from reference TRBV30 and TRBJ2-6, reads SQTIHQWPATLVQPVGSPLSLECTVEGTSNPNLYWYRQAAGRGLQLLFYSVGIGQISSEVPQNLSASRPQDRQFILSSKKLLLSDSGFYLCAWGTGSLGANVLTFGAGSRLTVL.

This clone came up a few times. V gene TRBV7-2 combines with J gene TRBJ1-4; maybe TRBD1 (6 bases). Germline assignment: CDR1 SGHTA and CDR2 FQGNSA. CDR3 length: 15 amino acids. The V gene lost 1 base and the J gene lost 2 bases, with 8 bases spanning the gap. CDR3 protein: CASSLVRGTNEKLFF. For the CDR3, the DNA is TGTGCCAGCAGCTTAGTCAGGGGTACTAATGAAAAACTGTTTTTT. The full variable domain, its missing parts supplied by reference TRBV7-2 and TRBJ1-4, is GAGVSQSPSNKVTEKGKDVELRCDPISGHTALYWYRQSLGQGLEFLIYFQGNSAPDKSGLPSDRFSAERTGGSVSTLTIQRTQQEDSAVYLCASSLVRGTNEKLFFGSGTQLSVL.